The rows below give T cell receptor beta chains drawn from one sample of a study of cytomegalovirus exposure and HLA in healthy donors. Assay: immunoSEQ multiplex PCR; the TCRdb copy retains only in-frame clones and omits some. The repertoire holds about 100,000 clones, with about 72% as singletons. Material for sequencing was PBMCs. The receptors were gathered from a man between 18 and 35 years old in good health and CMV-seronegative. Both conserved end residues are part of each CDR3. The order of the fields is CDR3 DNA, CDR3 protein, V gene, J gene, D gene, clone size. A D gene is named only where the DNA matches it firmly. Clone size, where shown, is once, few, many, or a class for clones that have expanded.

TGTGCCAGCGGGACAGAGACCAATTCACCCCTCCACTTT	CASGTETNSPLHF	TRBV6-1	TRBJ1-6	TRBD1	NA
TGTGCCAGCTCAGAAGGACTACCCGACACAGATACGCAGTATTTT	CASSEGLPDTDTQYF	TRBV18	TRBJ2-3	NA	NA
TGTGCCAGCAGTGAGGGACAGGGGAAAGTTAATGAGCAGTTCTTC	CASSEGQGKVNEQFF	TRBV7-9	TRBJ2-1	TRBD1	NA
TGCGCCAGCAGCCAGGGACTAATACAGGTCGAGCAGTACTTC	CASSQGLIQVEQYF	TRBV5-1	TRBJ2-7	TRBD2	NA
TGTGCCATCAGTGGGGGGCCCTACGAGCAGTACTTC	CAISGGPYEQYF	TRBV10-3	TRBJ2-7	NA	NA
TGTGCCAGCAGCACGGACACTTTCGTGGGCTACACCTTC	CASSTDTFVGYTF	TRBV7-9	TRBJ1-2	NA	NA
TGCGCCAGCAGCCAAGAACCAGGGGCCCTGAACACTGAAGCTTTCTTT	CASSQEPGALNTEAFF	TRBV4-1	TRBJ1-1	NA	once
TGTGCCAGTTCCGACACCAACTATGGCTACACCTTC	CASSDTNYGYTF	TRBV5-8	TRBJ1-2	NA	NA
TGTGCCAGCAGTTTCATCTACGGGGTAGGCTACACCTTC	CASSFIYGVGYTF	TRBV28	TRBJ1-2	NA	NA
TGTGCCAGCAGCGCGAGGGACAGAAGCTCCTACGAGCAGTACTTC	CASSARDRSSYEQYF	TRBV9	TRBJ2-7	TRBD1	NA
TGCGCCAGCAGCTTGGTCCAAATGTCCGGGGAGCTGTTTTTT	CASSLVQMSGELFF	TRBV5-1	TRBJ2-2	NA	NA
TGTGCCAGCAGCCAACATAGCGGGGGGATCACAGATACGCAGTATTTT	CASSQHSGGITDTQYF	TRBV4-2	TRBJ2-3	TRBD2	NA
TGCAGCGCCCTTCCCACGTGGGGCAATGGCTACACCTTC	CSALPTWGNGYTF	TRBV29-1	TRBJ1-2	NA	NA
TGTGCCAGCACCCCCGACAGGCTTAGCTCCTACGAGCAGTACTTC	CASTPDRLSSYEQYF	TRBV2	TRBJ2-7	NA	once
TGTGCCAGCAGGCGGGGGCAAGAGACCCAGTACTTC	CASRRGQETQYF	TRBV6-5	TRBJ2-5	TRBD2	few
TGTGCCACCAGCCTATGGTGGAACACTGAAGCTTTCTTT	CATSLWWNTEAFF	TRBV15	TRBJ1-1	NA	few
TGTGCCAGCAGCGGCAGGGGGCGTAATCTCGACGAGCAGTACTTC	CASSGRGRNLDEQYF	TRBV9	TRBJ2-7	TRBD1	NA
TGCAGCGTTTCGGGGCTAGCGGGGGCCCCGGGAGATACGCAGTATTTT	CSVSGLAGAPGDTQYF	TRBV29-1	TRBJ2-3	TRBD2	few
TGTGCCAGCAGCTTATTTCCCGCAGGGGCAGCGAGCTCCTATAATTCACCCCTCCACTTT	CASSLFPAGAASSYNSPLHF	TRBV7-3	TRBJ1-6	NA	NA
TGTGCCAGCAATGTAGACGGGAATCAGCCCCAGCATTTT	CASNVDGNQPQHF	TRBV2	TRBJ1-5	NA	NA
TGTGCCAGCAGCCCCCCCCGGGTAGCGGGGGTTCTGAACACCGGGGAGCTGTTTTTT	CASSPPRVAGVLNTGELFF	TRBV7-8	TRBJ2-2	TRBD2	once
TGTGCCAGCAGCTCGGGGGATTCCTACGAGCAGTACTTC	CASSSGDSYEQYF	TRBV5-6	TRBJ2-7	NA	NA
TGTGCCAGCAGCGCGGGAGGGGTATCCTACGAGCAGTACTTC	CASSAGGVSYEQYF	TRBV9	TRBJ2-7	TRBD2	NA
TGTGCCAGCAGCTTGTTTTCAGATGCTAACTATGGCTACACCTTC	CASSLFSDANYGYTF	TRBV5-4	TRBJ1-2	NA	NA
TGTGCCACCCGTACTATACAGGAGTATTTCTCCTATGGCTACACCTTC	CATRTIQEYFSYGYTF	TRBV19	TRBJ1-2	NA	once
TGCAGCGTTGATAGGGGGGGGGCGAACACTGAAGCTTTCTTT	CSVDRGGANTEAFF	TRBV29-1	TRBJ1-1	NA	once
TGTGCCAGCAGTTACTCTAGAGGCAGGGGCAATCAGTCCCAGCATTTT	CASSYSRGRGNQSQHF	TRBV6-5	TRBJ1-5	NA	once
TGTGCCAGCAGCGCCCTCCAGGGGGCTCGAAACTATGGCTACACCTTC	CASSALQGARNYGYTF	TRBV9	TRBJ1-2	TRBD1	NA
TGTGCCAGCAGCGACCTCAGGCGGGGCGCGGGGGAGACCCAGTACTTC	CASSDLRRGAGETQYF	TRBV7-9	TRBJ2-5	NA	few